What follows are 18 T cell receptor beta chains derived from one specimen sequenced in a study of T cell repertoires in cytomegalovirus infection. These receptors' antigens are unknown. TCRdb reanalysed the reads using MiXCR and keeps one entry per CDR3 protein. The sample carries hundreds of thousands of distinct CDR3 sequences, about 30% recorded once. Sequenced material: cultured CD8+ T cells from PBMCs, taken from culture after CMV antigen stimulation. These receptors were obtained from a human donor in good health (CMV status not recorded). Some clones in this sample may be carry-over from other donors' samples.

This clonotype was observed a handful of times. The chain has TRBV7-9 and TRBJ1-1, with a tentative D call TRBD1 (5 bases). The CDR3 has 15 amino acids. Germline V lookup: CDR1 SEHNR, CDR2 FQNEAQ (reference sequence). V was pared by 5 bases and J by 0 bases, with 13 bases between. CDR3 residues: CASSTRQSMNTEAFF. CDR3 sequence (DNA): TGTGCCAGCAGCACCAGACAGAGCATGAACACTGAAGCTTTCTTT.

This chain uses TRBV12-5 with TRBJ2-3; 8 nucleotides agree with TRBD2. In germline, CDR1 is LGHNT, CDR2 FRNRAP. There are 14 residues in the CDR3. V trimming: 7 bases; J trimming: 3 bases; junction bases outside the gene matches: 6. The CDR3 DNA reads TGTGCTAGTGCAGCGGGGGCCAAGACAGATACGCAGTATTTT. Amino acids: CASAAGAKTDTQYF.

This clonotype was detected many times. The chain has TRBV7-2 and TRBJ1-3; D remains unclear. Trimming cost V 4 bases and J 0 bases, with 7 bases left between them. This CDR3 has 14 amino acids. CDR1 and CDR2 from the germline V gene are SGHTA and FQGNSA. The CDR3 loop is CASSSSISGNTIYF. The CDR3 DNA is TGTGCCAGCAGCTCCTCAATCTCTGGAAACACCATATATTTT.

In the case of this clonotype: The CDR3 ends on some other residue instead of the conserved phenylalanine or tryptophan, so this is likely a read error. The chain joins TRBV7-4 to TRBJ2-7; TRBD1 agrees at 9 bases. The V gene end was trimmed by 5 bases and the J gene end by 6 bases; junction bases not matched to a gene: 2. CDR3 size: 12 residues. Germline-derived CDR1 and CDR2 are SGHVT and SQSDAQ. Here the CDR3 reads CASSGTGPEQYA. The CDR3, as DNA: TGTGCCAGCAGCGGGACAGGGCCCGAGCAGTACGCC.

There are a few counts of this clonotype. The chain recombines TRBV7-9 with TRBJ2-5; no clear D gene. Trimming removed 7 bases from V and 3 bases from J, with 9 bases in between. CDR1 and CDR2 from the germline V gene are SEHNR and FQNEAQ (reference sequence). The CDR3 totals 12 residues. In nucleotides, the CDR3 is TGTGCCAGCACGTCCCCTAAAGAGACCCAGTACTTC. Amino acids: CASTSPKETQYF.

The chain recombines TRBV27 with TRBJ1-6; 11 bases line up with TRBD1. The germline V gene has CDR1 MNHEY and CDR2 SMNVEV (reference sequence). This CDR3 region has 17 residues. J gave up 6 bases and V 3 bases, and 7 bases lay outside the gene matches. Here the CDR3 DNA reads TGTGCCAGCAGTTTTGGACAGGGGGCGGGGGGTAATTCACCCCTCCACTTT. Translated, it gives CASSFGQGAGGNSPLHF.

This sequence joins TRBV20-1 and TRBJ2-1, with D perhaps matching TRBD1 (7 bases). The V end lost 7 bases, the J end lost 0 bases, and 16 bases lay between the germline ends. The CDR3 runs 15 residues. Germline CDR1 is DFQATT and CDR2 is SNEGSKA (reference sequence). For the CDR3, the DNA is TGCAGTGTAAGGGGCGGGGACAGCTCCTACAATGAGCAGTTCTTC. Translating gives CSVRGGDSSYNEQFF.

A few counts support this clonotype. The chain employs TRBV19 and TRBJ2-3; weak D call: TRBD2 (7 bases). V lost 4 bases, J lost 4 bases, and 21 bases lay in between. The CDR3 has 17 residues. Germline CDR1 LNHDA, CDR2 SQIVND (reference sequence). CDR3 bases: TGTGCCAGTAGTACCCTCCGGGACGGGGGGCTCTCAGATACGCAGTATTTT. It is translated as CASSTLRDGGLSDTQYF.

The chain recombines TRBV4-1 with TRBJ1-5; D perhaps matches TRBD1 (5 bases). CDR1 and CDR2 from the germline V gene are MGHRA and YSYEKL. This CDR3 region has 17 residues. V lost 0 bases, J lost 0 bases, and 12 bases lay in between. The CDR3 nucleotides read TGCGCCAGCAGCCAAGATGAGGGGCGTATTAGCAATCAGCCCCAGCATTTT. Translated, it gives CASSQDEGRISNQPQHF.

In its sample, this clonotype was seen a few times. The CDR3 sequence: CASSPERDSHRPEAFF. CDR3 sequence (DNA): TGTGCCAGCAGTCCGGAGCGCGACAGCCATCGCCCTGAAGCTTTCTTT. This chain connects TRBV6-1 to TRBJ1-1, with D perhaps matching TRBD1 (5 bases). Per germline, CDR1 MNHNS and CDR2 SASEGT. The CDR3 length is 16 residues. With 5 bases removed from V and 6 bases from J, the gap between germline ends came to 22 bases.

The chain has TRBV4-1 and TRBJ2-3, with a possible D match to TRBD2 (6 bases). The CDR3 consists of 13 residues. Germline lookup yields CDR1 MGHRA and CDR2 YSYEKL. Deletions cut 3 bases from V and 9 bases from J, with 13 bases between. The CDR3 here is CASSQYVADTQYF. In DNA form, the CDR3 reads TGCGCCAGCAGCCAGTACGTAGCGGACACGCAGTATTTT.

This clonotype showed up just a few times. The chain has TRBV6-2 or TRBV6-3 and TRBJ1-5; D uncertain. CDR1 is MNHEY, CDR2 SVGEGT, per germline. This CDR3 spans 15 amino acids. V was cut by 5 bases and J by 5 bases, with 16 bases left in between. The CDR3 spells CASSLGSPPYQPQHF. For the CDR3, the DNA is TGTGCCAGCAGTCTAGGGTCTCCCCCCTATCAGCCCCAGCATTTT.

In its sample, this clonotype was seen many times. This chain uses TRBV19 with TRBJ1-1; perhaps TRBD1 as D (6 bases). The V and J ends lost 10 bases and 4 bases respectively, with 16 bases between them. This CDR3 spans 13 amino acids. Looked up from germline, CDR1 is LNHDA and CDR2 is SQIVND (reference sequence). The CDR3 loop is CATKGGASTEAFF. The CDR3 DNA sequence: TGTGCCACTAAGGGGGGGGCGAGCACTGAAGCTTTCTTT.

This clonotype was counted ten times or more. The chain carries TRBV14 and TRBJ2-1, with 10 bases matching TRBD1. Looked up from germline, CDR1 is SGHDN and CDR2 is FVKESK. The trim removed 3 bases at V and 4 bases at J, leaving 6 bases unmatched. This CDR3 is 16 amino acids long. The CDR3 spells CASSHPGQGNYNEQFF. In nucleotides, the CDR3 is TGTGCCAGCAGCCACCCGGGACAGGGGAATTACAATGAGCAGTTCTTC.

This clonotype has more than one count but fewer than ten. V and J are TRBV27 and TRBJ1-1; weak D call: TRBD1 (5 bases). The CDR3 extends over 13 amino acids. CDR1 and CDR2 (germline): MNHEY, SMNVEV (reference sequence). The ends were cut back, 5 bases at V and 4 bases at J, with 11 bases in the middle. The CDR3 loop reads CASSVDSFTEAFF. The CDR3, as DNA: TGTGCCAGCAGTGTTGACAGCTTCACTGAAGCTTTCTTT.

The gene calls are TRBV27 and TRBJ2-2; 7 bases match TRBD1. CDR1 MNHEY and CDR2 SMNVEV come from the germline V gene (reference sequence). The CDR3 sequence is 17 residues long. Unmatched junction bases numbered 10, after V lost 2 bases and J lost 4 bases. DNA of the CDR3: TGTGCCAGCAGTTTAAGGGGGACAGCGGCACCCACCGGGGAGCTGTTTTTT. It is translated as CASSLRGTAAPTGELFF.

This clonotype turned up a few times. The chain links TRBV6-1 to TRBJ1-1, with TRBD1 as a possible D gene (6 bases). Germline loops: CDR1 MNHNS, CDR2 SASEGT. V lost 8 bases to trimming and J lost 0 bases, with 13 bases between them. This CDR3 contains 14 residues. The CDR3 sequence is CASPPAGVNTEAFF. As DNA, the CDR3 is TGTGCCAGCCCTCCGGCAGGGGTGAACACTGAAGCTTTCTTT.

This clonotype has a handful of counts. This chain joins TRBV7-6 and TRBJ2-7; either TRBD1 or TRBD2 may supply D (7 bases each). The germline V and J ends were trimmed by 4 bases and 0 bases, with 13 bases remaining between them. CDR3 size: 15 residues. Looked up from germline, CDR1 is SGHVS and CDR2 is FNYEAQ. As DNA, the CDR3 is TGTGCCAGCAGCTGGGGAGGGGACAGCTCCTACGAGCAGTACTTC. Protein product: CASSWGGDSSYEQYF.